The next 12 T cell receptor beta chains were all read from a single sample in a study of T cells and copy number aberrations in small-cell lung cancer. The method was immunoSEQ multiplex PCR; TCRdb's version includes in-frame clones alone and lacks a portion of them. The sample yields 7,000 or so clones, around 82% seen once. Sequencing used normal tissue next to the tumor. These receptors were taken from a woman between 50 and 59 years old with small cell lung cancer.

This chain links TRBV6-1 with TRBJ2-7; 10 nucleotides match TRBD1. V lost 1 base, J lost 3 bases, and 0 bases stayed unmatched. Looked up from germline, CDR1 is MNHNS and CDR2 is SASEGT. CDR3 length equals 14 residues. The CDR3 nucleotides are TGTGCCAGCAGTGAAGGGACAGGGGGCTACGAGCAGTACTTC. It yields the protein CASSEGTGGYEQYF.

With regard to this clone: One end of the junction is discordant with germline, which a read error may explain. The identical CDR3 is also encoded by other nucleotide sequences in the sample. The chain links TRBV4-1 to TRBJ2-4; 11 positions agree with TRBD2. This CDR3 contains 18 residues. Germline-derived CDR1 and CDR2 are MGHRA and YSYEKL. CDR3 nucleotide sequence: TGCGCCAGCAGCCAGAGCCGGCTAGCGGGAGGACCAAAAAACATTCAATACTTC. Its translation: CASSQSRLAGGPKNIQYF.

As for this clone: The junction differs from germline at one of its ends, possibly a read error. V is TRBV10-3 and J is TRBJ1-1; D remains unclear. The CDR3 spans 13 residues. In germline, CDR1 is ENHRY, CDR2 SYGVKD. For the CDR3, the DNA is TGTGCCATCAGAGGACCGGAGAACAATGAAGCTTTCTTT. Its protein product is CAIRGPENNEAFF.

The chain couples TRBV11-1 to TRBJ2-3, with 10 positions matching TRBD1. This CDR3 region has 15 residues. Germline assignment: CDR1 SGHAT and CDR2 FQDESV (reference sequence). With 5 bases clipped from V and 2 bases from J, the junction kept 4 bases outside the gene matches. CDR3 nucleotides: TGTGCCAGCAGCGTTGACAGGGGGCACACAGATACGCAGTATTTT. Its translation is CASSVDRGHTDTQYF. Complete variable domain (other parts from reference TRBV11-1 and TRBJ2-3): EAEVAQSPRYKITEKSQAVAFWCDPISGHATLYWYRQILGQGPELLVQFQDESVVDDSQLPKDRFSAERLKGVDSTLKIQPAELGDSAMYLCASSVDRGHTDTQYFGPGTRLTVL.

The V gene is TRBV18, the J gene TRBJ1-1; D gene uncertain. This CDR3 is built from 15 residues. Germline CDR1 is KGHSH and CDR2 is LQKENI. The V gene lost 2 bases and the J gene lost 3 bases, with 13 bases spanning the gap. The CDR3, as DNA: TGTGCCAGCTCACCAGCGGATCTTGACGACACTGAAGCTTTCTTT. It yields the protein CASSPADLDDTEAFF.

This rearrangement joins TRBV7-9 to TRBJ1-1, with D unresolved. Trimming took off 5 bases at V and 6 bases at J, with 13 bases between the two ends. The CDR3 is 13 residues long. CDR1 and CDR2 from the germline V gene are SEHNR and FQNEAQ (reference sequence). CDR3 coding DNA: TGTGCCAGCAGCCTGGTAGGGCAGGCTGAAGCTTTCTTT. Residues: CASSLVGQAEAFF.

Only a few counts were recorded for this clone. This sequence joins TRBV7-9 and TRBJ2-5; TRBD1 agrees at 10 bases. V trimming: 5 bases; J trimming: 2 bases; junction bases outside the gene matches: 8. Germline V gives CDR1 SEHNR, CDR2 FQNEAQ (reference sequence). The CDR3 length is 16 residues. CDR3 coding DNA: TGTGCCAGCAGCCTTCGGGACAGGGGAGTTCAAGAGACCCAGTACTTC. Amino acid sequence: CASSLRDRGVQETQYF.

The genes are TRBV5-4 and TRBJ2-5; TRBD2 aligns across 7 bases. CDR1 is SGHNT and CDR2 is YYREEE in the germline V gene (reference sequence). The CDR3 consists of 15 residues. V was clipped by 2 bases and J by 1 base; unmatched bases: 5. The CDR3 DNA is TGTGCCAGCAGCTTATCTAGCGGAGTCCAAGAGACCCAGTACTTC. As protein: CASSLSSGVQETQYF.

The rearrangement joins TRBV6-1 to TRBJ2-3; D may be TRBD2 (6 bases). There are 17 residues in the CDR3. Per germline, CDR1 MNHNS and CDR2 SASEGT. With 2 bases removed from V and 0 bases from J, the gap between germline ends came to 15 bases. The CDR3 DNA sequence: TGTGCCAGCAGTGAAAGGTTTGGAGGGCTTAGCACAGATACGCAGTATTTT. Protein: CASSERFGGLSTDTQYF.

CDR3 coding DNA: TGCAGCGTGACAAAAGGCGGCACTGAAGCTTTCTTT. It specifies CSVTKGGTEAFF. The gene calls are TRBV29-1 and TRBJ1-1; D is unresolved. The germline V gene encodes CDR1 SQVTM and CDR2 ANQGSEA. With 6 bases removed from V and 4 bases from J, the gap between germline ends came to 12 bases. The length of the CDR3 is 12 residues.

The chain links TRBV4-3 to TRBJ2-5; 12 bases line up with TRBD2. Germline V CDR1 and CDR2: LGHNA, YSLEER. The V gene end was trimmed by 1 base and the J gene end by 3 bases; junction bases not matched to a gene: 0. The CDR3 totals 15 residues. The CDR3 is CASSQGTSGKETQYF. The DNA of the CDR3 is TGCGCCAGCAGCCAAGGGACTAGCGGGAAAGAGACCCAGTACTTC.

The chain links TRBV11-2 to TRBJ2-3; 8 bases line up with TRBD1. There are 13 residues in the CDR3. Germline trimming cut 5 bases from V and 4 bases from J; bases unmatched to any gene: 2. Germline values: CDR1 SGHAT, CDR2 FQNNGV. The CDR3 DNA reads TGTGCCAGCAGCGGGACAGGCCCAGATACGCAGTATTTT. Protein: CASSGTGPDTQYF. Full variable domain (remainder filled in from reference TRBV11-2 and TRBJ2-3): EAGVAQSPRYKIIEKRQSVAFWCNPISGHATLYWYQQILGQGPKLLIQFQNNGVVDDSQLPKDRFSAERLKGVDSTLKIQPAKLEDSAVYLCASSGTGPDTQYFGPGTRLTVL.